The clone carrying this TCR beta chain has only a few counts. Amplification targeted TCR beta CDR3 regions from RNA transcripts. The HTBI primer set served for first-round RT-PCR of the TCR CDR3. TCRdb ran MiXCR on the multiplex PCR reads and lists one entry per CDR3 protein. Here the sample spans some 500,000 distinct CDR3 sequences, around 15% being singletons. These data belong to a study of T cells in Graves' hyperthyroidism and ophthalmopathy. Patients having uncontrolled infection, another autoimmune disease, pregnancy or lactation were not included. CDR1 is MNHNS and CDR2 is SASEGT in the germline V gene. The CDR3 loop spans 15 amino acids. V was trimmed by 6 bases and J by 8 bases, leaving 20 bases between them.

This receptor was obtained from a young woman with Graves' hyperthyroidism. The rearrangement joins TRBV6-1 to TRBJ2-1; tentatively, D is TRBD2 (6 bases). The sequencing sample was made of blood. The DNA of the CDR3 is TGTGCCAGCAGCACCTCTAGCGCTTACCGCGATGAGCAGTTCTTC. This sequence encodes CASSTSSAYRDEQFF.